This TCR beta chain was observed in a study of cytomegalovirus exposure and HLA in healthy donors. Points from the study as a whole: Accurate predictions that matched the HLA-A and HLA-B alleles of most subjects were reportedly made from TCR beta sequences.

In regard to this clone: The antigen remains undetermined.

V lost 5 bases to trimming and J lost 1 base; unmatched junction nucleotides: 10. This CDR3 has 17 amino acids. Germline V gene lookup returns CDR1 SGHVS and CDR2 FNYEAQ. PCR amplification relied on 60 Vbeta primers (plus 13 Jbeta primers). The repertoire was sequenced with immunoSEQ multiplex PCR; TCRdb's copy has only in-frame clones and lacks some. There are 150,000 to 200,000 clones in the sample; more than 75% occur only once, and about 1.6% lies in the top ten. What was sequenced was PBMCs. This sequence originates from a girl aged 5 to 17 in good health and CMV-seropositive. The chain uses TRBV7-6 and TRBJ2-3, with 9 nucleotides matching TRBD2. CDR3 coding DNA: TGTGCCAGCAGCGGGCCGACTAGCGGCACTGGCACAGATACGCAGTATTTT. Protein: CASSGPTSGTGTDTQYF.